The next 23 T cell receptor beta chains were all read from a single sample in a study of OX40 agonist ivuxolimab in advanced cancers. The repertoire was sequenced with immunoSEQ multiplex PCR; TCRdb's copy has only in-frame clones and lacks some. This table has tens of thousands of clones, around 85% appearing once. The material was CD4+ or CD8+ T cells sorted from blood, obtained in a trial of the OX40 agonist ivuxolimab. These TCRs come from an adult with an advanced solid tumor such as melanoma, head and neck, liver or kidney cancer.

This clone was counted between two and nine times. The V call is TRBV6-5, the J call TRBJ1-5, with D perhaps matching TRBD1 (6 bases). V lost 6 bases and J 4 bases, leaving 7 bases between the germline ends. CDR3 length equals 12 residues. CDR1 and CDR2 from the germline V gene are MNHEY and SVGAGI. For the CDR3, the DNA is TGTGCCAGCAGCACAGGGAATCAGCCCCAGCATTTT. It specifies CASSTGNQPQHF.

The CDR3 sequence is CASRYLTGTSQPQHF. For the CDR3, the DNA is TGTGCCAGTAGATACCTGACAGGGACGAGTCAGCCCCAGCATTTT. The V gene is TRBV19, the J gene TRBJ1-5; the match to TRBD1 covers 7 bases. The J segment lost 6 bases and the V segment lost 6 bases, leaving 11 bases of the junction unmatched. The germline gives CDR1 LNHDA, CDR2 SQIVND (reference sequence). This CDR3 is 15 amino acids long.

The V call is TRBV10-3, the J call TRBJ2-7; 8 bases are shared with TRBD1. Trimming at V came to 3 bases and at J to 6 bases, leaving 13 bases not matched to a gene. Germline V CDR1 and CDR2: ENHRY, SYGVKD. This CDR3 is built from 16 residues. This CDR3 reads CAISETLGQGRREQYF. In nucleotides, the CDR3 is TGTGCCATCAGTGAAACCCTTGGACAGGGCAGACGCGAGCAGTACTTC.

The chain has TRBV12-5 and TRBJ1-2, with a weak D call TRBD1 (5 bases). Germline CDR1 LGHNT, CDR2 FRNRAP. V was shortened by 3 bases and J by 7 bases, with 12 bases between the two germline ends. The CDR3 totals 13 residues. The chain's CDR3 is CASGFQGTGGYTF. The CDR3 bases are TGTGCTAGTGGTTTTCAGGGTACCGGTGGCTACACCTTC.

V and J are TRBV5-4 and TRBJ2-2; 8 bases fit TRBD2. Germline V gene data show CDR1 as SGHNT and CDR2 as YYREEE (reference sequence). J was trimmed by 4 bases and V by 4 bases; bases with no gene match: 6. The CDR3 consists of 15 residues. CDR3 sequence reads: CASSPGRAGTGELFF. CDR3 coding DNA: TGTGCCAGCAGCCCCGGGAGGGCCGGCACCGGGGAGCTGTTTTTT.

V is TRBV5-1 and J is TRBJ2-5, with 11 bases matching TRBD2. The CDR3 has 14 amino acids. J was trimmed by 4 bases and V by 3 bases; bases with no gene match: 2. Germline CDR1 is SGHRS and CDR2 is YFSETQ. Here the CDR3 reads CASSSSGGRETQYF. CDR3 sequence (DNA): TGCGCCAGCAGCTCTAGCGGGGGGCGAGAGACCCAGTACTTC.

The J gene is TRBJ2-6, the V gene TRBV5-5; D might be TRBD2 (6 bases). This CDR3 contains 17 residues. Germline-derived CDR1 and CDR2 are SGHKS and YYEKEE (reference sequence). V was pared by 2 bases and J by 0 bases, with 12 bases between. CDR3 in amino acids: CASSFRRVNSGANVLTF. In nucleotides, the CDR3 is TGTGCCAGCAGCTTTCGGAGGGTTAACTCTGGGGCCAACGTCCTGACTTTC.

In its sample, this clone was seen a few times. V usage is TRBV28 and J usage is TRBJ1-6; a possible D gene is TRBD1 (5 bases). Germline values: CDR1 MDHEN, CDR2 SYDVKM. Between the trimmed V and J ends, which lost 5 bases and 7 bases, there was a span of 12 bases. There are 14 residues in the CDR3. The CDR3 loop reads CASSPGTTNSPLHF. The CDR3 DNA is TGTGCCAGCAGTCCCGGGACGACAAATTCACCCCTCCACTTT.

The count of this clone is one. J is TRBJ1-1 and V is TRBV4-1; D is possibly TRBD1 (6 bases). The CDR3 loop spans 16 amino acids. V was pared by 4 bases and J by 4 bases, with 19 bases between. Germline V CDR1 and CDR2: MGHRA, YSYEKL. CDR3: CASSPRRGGSSTEAFF. CDR3 bases: TGCGCCAGCAGCCCCCGCAGGGGAGGTTCGAGCACTGAAGCTTTCTTT.

The chain uses TRBV28 and TRBJ1-5; D possibly corresponds to TRBD1 (5 bases). This CDR3 region has 14 residues. V dropped 3 bases and J dropped 7 bases, with 13 bases sitting between them. The germline V gene has CDR1 MDHEN and CDR2 SYDVKM. The CDR3 loop is CASSLKGRWQPQHF. CDR3 bases: TGTGCCAGCAGTTTGAAGGGGCGGTGGCAGCCCCAGCATTTT.

The chain recombines TRBV7-3 with TRBJ2-1, with 10 bases lining up with TRBD2. Germline V gives CDR1 SGHTA, CDR2 FQGTGA. The trim removed 9 bases at V and 11 bases at J, leaving 7 bases unmatched. This CDR3 has 12 amino acids. The CDR3 reads CASSSGSGKQFF. In DNA form, the CDR3 reads TGTGCCAGTTCTAGCGGGAGTGGTAAGCAGTTCTTC. Filled out from reference TRBV7-3 and TRBJ2-1, the complete variable domain reads GAGVSQTPSNKVTEKGKYVELRCDPISGHTALYWYRQSLGQGPEFLIYFQGTGAADDSGLPNDRFFAVRPEGSVSTLKIQRTERGDSAVYLCASSSGSGKQFFGPGTRLTVL.

The gene calls are TRBV19 and TRBJ2-5; TRBD1 matches at 8 bases. In germline, CDR1 is LNHDA, CDR2 SQIVND (reference sequence). This CDR3 has 13 amino acids. The V and J ends lost 4 bases and 5 bases, in that order; junction bases with no gene match: 3. The CDR3 spells CASSRDRRETQYF. For the CDR3, the DNA is TGTGCCAGTAGTAGGGACAGGAGGGAGACCCAGTACTTC.

In the case of this clone: The junction shows a germline mismatch at one end, possibly a read error. The rearrangement joins TRBV28 to TRBJ2-7; D not certain. Germline CDR1 and CDR2: MDHEN and SYDVKM. This CDR3 spans 15 amino acids. CDR3 sequence: CASSLSRTMTYGQYF. The CDR3, as DNA: TGTGCCAGCAGTTTATCCCGGACGATGACTTACGGGCAGTACTTC.

The rearrangement links TRBV30 to TRBJ1-1; D remains ambiguous. Germline loops: CDR1 GTSNPN, CDR2 SVGIG (reference sequence). The CDR3 extends over 11 amino acids. The V end lost 1 base, the J end lost 6 bases, and 6 bases lay between the germline ends. CDR3 loop: CAWSARSEAFF. CDR3 bases: TGTGCCTGGAGTGCGCGGTCTGAAGCTTTCTTT.

V is TRBV2 and J is TRBJ1-2; a weak D match, TRBD1 (5 bases). Germline loops: CDR1 SNHLY, CDR2 FYNNEI. Trimming shortened V by 8 bases and J by 0 bases, and 13 bases separated the two germline ends. The CDR3 consists of 14 residues. The CDR3 is CASLLQESNYGYTF. The CDR3 region has the DNA TGTGCCAGCTTGTTACAGGAGTCTAACTATGGCTACACCTTC.

V is TRBV28 and J is TRBJ2-7; a weak D match, TRBD2 (6 bases). Germline-derived CDR1 and CDR2 are MDHEN and SYDVKM. The length of the CDR3 is 19 residues. V lost 4 bases and J lost 0, with 25 bases in between. CDR3 bases: TGTGCCAGCAGTTCCCCCTCTTCGGGTAGCGGAACTAGCTCCTACGAGCAGTACTTC. Translated: CASSSPSSGSGTSSYEQYF.

The rearrangement links TRBV7-2 to TRBJ2-3; no reliable D call. The CDR3 extends over 15 amino acids. Germline CDR1 reads SGHTA; CDR2 reads FQGNSA. V was clipped by 4 bases and J by 7 bases, with 18 bases between them. The CDR3 sequence is CASSSLTIPTHTQYF. The CDR3 bases are TGTGCCAGCAGCTCCCTAACTATACCCACCCATACGCAGTATTTT.

This clone was picked up one time. V usage is TRBV27 and J usage is TRBJ2-7; D might be TRBD2 (7 bases). This CDR3 contains 13 residues. With 8 bases removed from V and 2 bases from J, the gap between germline ends came to 13 bases. Germline V lookup: CDR1 MNHEY, CDR2 SMNVEV (reference sequence). CDR3 region: CASGGGRAYEQYF. In DNA, the CDR3 is TGTGCCAGCGGGGGGGGGCGAGCCTACGAGCAGTACTTC.

V gene TRBV7-9 combines with J gene TRBJ2-5, with D unclear. CDR3 length: 14 residues. CDR1 and CDR2 (germline): SEHNR, FQNEAQ (reference sequence). Trimming stripped 1 base from V and 0 bases from J, with 6 bases between. The CDR3 spells CASSLGHNQETQYF. CDR3 sequence (DNA): TGTGCCAGCAGCTTAGGGCACAACCAAGAGACCCAGTACTTC.

The rearrangement links TRBV19 to TRBJ2-6; 9 nucleotides agree with TRBD1. The CDR3 runs 17 residues. J lost 2 bases, V lost 3 bases, and 5 bases had no gene match. The V gene's germline CDR1 is LNHDA and CDR2 SQIVND (reference sequence). The CDR3 sequence is CASSILQGAAGANVLTF. As DNA, the CDR3 is TGTGCCAGTAGTATCCTACAGGGGGCAGCTGGGGCCAACGTCCTGACTTTC. Full variable domain (missing parts from reference TRBV19 and TRBJ2-6): DGGITQSPKYLFRKEGQNVTLSCEQNLNHDAMYWYRQDPGQGLRLIYYSQIVNDFQKGDIAEGYSVSREKKESFPLTVTSAQKNPTAFYLCASSILQGAAGANVLTFGAGSRLTVL.

This chain's CDR3 is CATPAGAFF. CDR3 sequence (DNA): TGTGCCACTCCGGCTGGTGCTTTCTTT. The chain links TRBV19 to TRBJ1-1; no definite D call. V dropped 10 bases and J dropped 11 bases, with 11 bases sitting between them. CDR3 length equals 9 residues. Germline V gene lookup returns CDR1 LNHDA and CDR2 SQIVND (reference sequence). Variable domain in full (rest from reference TRBV19 and TRBJ1-1): DGGITQSPKYLFRKEGQNVTLSCEQNLNHDAMYWYRQDPGQGLRLIYYSQIVNDFQKGDIAEGYSVSREKKESFPLTVTSAQKNPTAFYLCATPAGAFFGQGTRLTVV.

The V call is TRBV29-1, the J call TRBJ2-5; a weak D match, TRBD2 (7 bases). CDR3 size: 14 residues. The germline gives CDR1 SQVTM, CDR2 ANQGSEA. The ends were cut back, 4 bases at V and 7 bases at J, with 19 bases in the middle. Here the CDR3 DNA reads TGCAGCGTTGGGACGGGATTTAGGGGGGGGACCCAGTACTTC. It specifies CSVGTGFRGGTQYF.

The chain is built from TRBV28 and TRBJ2-7, with D possibly TRBD1 on 6 matching bases. Germline loops: CDR1 MDHEN, CDR2 SYDVKM. This CDR3 spans 12 amino acids. The germline V and J ends were trimmed by 8 bases and 2 bases, with 10 bases remaining between them. The CDR3 DNA follows: TGTGCCAGCGCAGGGACAACCTACGAGCAGTACTTC. Amino acid sequence: CASAGTTYEQYF.